This T cell receptor (beta chain) is from a study of T-cell reconstitution after alpha-beta-depleted transplantation in children. Notes on the study in general: Certain patients had high TCRbeta diversity at day 60, and it came from recipient T cells and thymic progenitors that survived. Alpha-beta T cells about two months after transplant reportedly derived from several hundred expanded graft clones. The authors attributed T-cell counts and diversity one year after transplant mostly to newly produced T cells.

This CDR3 has 15 amino acids. Per germline, CDR1 MDHEN and CDR2 SYDVKM. V lost 6 bases, J lost 5 bases, and 19 bases lay in between. This clonotype was recorded many times. Its target is unknown. The authors prepared the TCRbeta library with unique molecular identifiers. In TCRdb, the PCR reads were re-called with MiXCR into one record per CDR3 protein. The sample yields 200,000 or so distinct CDR3 sequences, roughly 6.5% seen once. Here the sequenced sample was PBMCs, taken before TCRalphabeta/CD19-depleted stem cell transplant. This sequence originates from a girl in the first two years of life with combined immunodeficiency, due to receive a stem cell transplant. The V gene is TRBV28, the J gene TRBJ1-1; D is perhaps TRBD1 (5 bases). In nucleotides, the CDR3 is TGTGCCAGCAGCCAAATTCCCAGGGTGGGGACTGAAGCTTTCTTT. Amino acid sequence: CASSQIPRVGTEAFF.